Presented here are 28 T cell receptor beta chains from one specimen sequenced in a study of cytomegalovirus exposure and HLA in healthy donors. 60 Vbeta and 13 Jbeta primers were used in PCR. Libraries were prepared by immunoSEQ multiplex PCR; TCRdb keeps only in-frame clonotypes and omits some of them. Among about 150,000 clones listed, 60% to 80% were seen once. Specimen: PBMCs. All receptors come from a man under 40 in good health and CMV-seropositive.

The chain employs TRBV28 and TRBJ1-5; no reliable D call. The germline CDR1 and CDR2 sequences are MDHEN and SYDVKM. Trimming took 10 bases from V and 1 from J, leaving 11 bases between them. This CDR3 is 13 amino acids long. The CDR3 DNA sequence: TGTGCCACCCAGGATCTGAGCAATCAGCCCCAGCATTTT. Its translation is CATQDLSNQPQHF.

The chain carries TRBV5-1 and TRBJ1-1, with a weak D call TRBD1 (6 bases). Trimming shortened V by 1 base and J by 1 base, and 8 bases separated the two germline ends. The germline V gene encodes CDR1 SGHRS and CDR2 YFSETQ. The CDR3 contains 14 residues. CDR3 region: CASSLSGENTEAFF. The DNA of the CDR3 is TGCGCCAGCAGCTTGTCAGGGGAGAACACTGAAGCTTTCTTT.

The chain couples TRBV28 to TRBJ1-1; TRBD1 might be the D (6 bases). V was shortened by 7 bases and J by 1 base, with 10 bases between the two germline ends. There are 13 residues in the CDR3. Germline lookup yields CDR1 MDHEN and CDR2 SYDVKM. The DNA of the CDR3 is TGTGCCAGCATACCACAGGGGAACACTGAAGCTTTCTTT. Translating gives CASIPQGNTEAFF.

The chain uses TRBV28 and TRBJ2-7, with a tentative D call TRBD1 (5 bases). The CDR3 consists of 16 residues. The V gene's germline CDR1 is MDHEN and CDR2 SYDVKM. Trimming removed 6 bases at V and 4 bases at J, with 22 bases between. In DNA form, the CDR3 reads TGTGCCAGCAGCCCCCCGGCAGACCTAAAGGGGTACGAGCAGTACTTC. Its translation: CASSPPADLKGYEQYF.

This chain uses TRBV5-4 with TRBJ2-2, with D perhaps matching TRBD1 (6 bases). This CDR3 is built from 15 residues. Trimming removed 3 bases from V and 1 base from J, with 10 bases in between. From germline, CDR1 is SGHNT and CDR2 YYREEE (reference sequence). The CDR3 DNA reads TGTGCCAGCAGCTCGAGGGGGAGGAACACCGGGGAGCTGTTTTTT. Its protein is CASSSRGRNTGELFF.

The sample holds a few counts of this clone. The chain couples TRBV5-4 to TRBJ2-5; 7 bases line up with TRBD2. The CDR3 is made up of 14 amino acids. CDR1 is SGHNT, CDR2 YYREEE, per germline (reference sequence). The V gene end was trimmed by 0 bases and the J gene end by 5 bases; junction bases not matched to a gene: 4. CDR3 nucleotides: TGTGCCAGCAGCTTGGCTGGCGGGAGCGAGACCCAGTACTTC. It specifies CASSLAGGSETQYF.

The chain couples TRBV23-1 to TRBJ2-7; maybe TRBD1 (6 bases). TRBV23-1 is sorted into the ORF group, with uncertain function. CDR3 size: 17 residues. V was cut by 2 bases and J by 0 bases, with 17 bases left in between. This CDR3 is CASSQPPDSYRSYEQYF. DNA for the CDR3: TGCGCCAGCAGTCAACCCCCGGACAGCTACCGCTCCTACGAGCAGTACTTC.

The V call is TRBV13, the J call TRBJ2-3, with 9 bases lining up with TRBD2. The CDR3 totals 15 residues. The germline V gene encodes CDR1 PRHDT and CDR2 FYEKMQ (reference sequence). V gave up 3 bases and J gave up 4 bases; unmatched junction bases: 5. CDR3 protein: CASSFRTSDADTQYF. In DNA, the CDR3 is TGTGCCAGCAGCTTTAGGACTAGCGACGCAGATACGCAGTATTTT.

Only a few counts were recorded for this clone. The chain couples TRBV18 to TRBJ2-3; 7 bases fit TRBD2. The CDR3 runs to 16 residues. Germline lookup yields CDR1 KGHSH and CDR2 LQKENI. The V segment lost 1 base and the J segment 6 bases; nucleotides outside the gene matches: 10. This CDR3 reads CASSPREGGRMDTQYF. The CDR3 region has the DNA TGTGCCAGCTCACCACGGGAGGGAGGGCGCATGGATACGCAGTATTTT.

CDR3 protein: CATSRETFSGETQYF. CDR3 DNA sequence: TGTGCCACCAGCAGAGAGACCTTCAGCGGAGAGACCCAGTACTTC. The chain has TRBV15 and TRBJ2-5; D is perhaps TRBD2 (5 bases). Germline V CDR1 and CDR2: LNHNV, YYDKDF (reference sequence). The ends were cut back, 0 bases at V and 4 bases at J, with 12 bases in the middle. The CDR3 has 15 residues.

This clone showed up just a few times. The V and J genes are TRBV5-6 and TRBJ2-3, with 11 bases that match TRBD2. After removal of 2 bases from V and 6 bases from J, the junction contained 8 bases not matched to a gene. The length of the CDR3 is 16 residues. The germline V gene encodes CDR1 SGHDT and CDR2 YYEEEE. This CDR3 reads CASSFRLAGPGDTQYF. The CDR3 DNA is TGTGCCAGCAGCTTCAGACTAGCGGGGCCCGGGGATACGCAGTATTTT.

V gene TRBV7-8 combines with J gene TRBJ2-6; D not resolved. The length of the CDR3 is 15 residues. Germline V gene lookup returns CDR1 SGHVS and CDR2 FQNEAQ. Trimming stripped 2 bases from V and 4 bases from J, with 9 bases between. The CDR3 region has the DNA TGTGCCAGCAGCTTATTGACATCAGGGGCCAACGTCCTGACTTTC. Its protein is CASSLLTSGANVLTF.

With respect to this clone: An end of the junction differs from the germline gene, which may be a read error. This sequence joins TRBV30 and TRBJ1-6; 9 bases line up with TRBD1. The germline CDR1 and CDR2 sequences are GTSNPN and SVGIG (reference sequence). The CDR3 has 14 amino acids. CDR3 residues: CAWRITGGVSFWRF. In nucleotides, the CDR3 is TGTGCCTGGAGAATAACAGGGGGCGTAAGCTTTTGGCGATTT.

The chain couples TRBV13 to TRBJ2-3; the match to TRBD2 covers 8 bases. The CDR3 sequence is 16 residues long. Looked up from germline, CDR1 is PRHDT and CDR2 is FYEKMQ (reference sequence). Trimming took 2 bases from V and 4 from J; bases not matched to a gene: 8. CDR3 region: CASSLRGGRSADTQYF. The CDR3, as DNA: TGTGCCAGCAGCTTACGCGGCGGGAGGAGCGCAGATACGCAGTATTTT.

The count of this clone is one. V and J are TRBV5-1 and TRBJ2-5; a weak D match, TRBD2 (5 bases). The DNA end lines up better with TRBJ2-7; the J call may be wrong. Germline-derived CDR1 and CDR2 are SGHRS and YFSETQ. CDR3 length equals 14 residues. The CDR3 DNA reads TGCGCCAGCAGCTTGGCGGGATCGAACTACGAGCAGTACTTC. Protein sequence: CASSLAGSNYEQYF.

This clone was seen more than once but under ten times. The chain has TRBV19 and TRBJ1-5, with 9 nucleotides matching TRBD1. CDR1 and CDR2 from the germline V gene are LNHDA and SQIVND (reference sequence). This CDR3 has 16 amino acids. Unmatched junction bases numbered 7, after V lost 1 base and J lost 6 bases. In DNA form, the CDR3 reads TGTGCCAGTAGTATAGGAAACAGGGGGCCCGGTCAGCCCCAGCATTTT. Its translation is CASSIGNRGPGQPQHF.

This clone is a singleton in its sample. This chain connects TRBV7-9 to TRBJ1-2, with 7 bases lining up with TRBD1. From germline, CDR1 is SEHNR and CDR2 FQNEAQ (reference sequence). The CDR3 spans 15 residues. The V and J ends lost 8 bases and 5 bases, in that order; junction bases with no gene match: 14. CDR3 DNA: TGTGCCAGCGGCACTTCAGGGGGGCATCTTTATGGCTACACCTTC. Protein: CASGTSGGHLYGYTF.

The table lists this clone with a count of one. The genes are TRBV30 and TRBJ2-3; D is unresolved. Germline V lookup: CDR1 GTSNPN, CDR2 SVGIG (reference sequence). The CDR3 is 13 amino acids. V was clipped by 0 bases and J by 2 bases, with 6 bases between them. The CDR3 coding sequence is TGTGCCTGGAGTGTACTCGACACAGATACGCAGTATTTT. This gives the protein CAWSVLDTDTQYF.

V is TRBV6-1 and J is TRBJ1-1; D call uncertain. Germline V CDR1 and CDR2: MNHNS, SASEGT. This CDR3 contains 12 residues. Trimming removed 6 bases from V and 3 bases from J, with 8 bases in between. The CDR3 here is CASRQQYTEAFF. CDR3 nucleotides: TGTGCCAGCAGGCAACAGTACACTGAAGCTTTCTTT.

The V gene is TRBV6-5, the J gene TRBJ2-7; D perhaps matches TRBD2 (6 bases). Per the germline V gene, CDR1 is MNHEY and CDR2 is SVGAGI. This CDR3 comprises 13 residues. Trimming shortened V by 6 bases and J by 7 bases, and 16 bases separated the two germline ends. The CDR3 DNA reads TGTGCCAGCAGCCGGGACGGGGGTGGAGAGCAGTACTTC. Its protein product is CASSRDGGGEQYF.

This clone appeared a single time. CDR3: CASGSGTGSNQPQHF. CDR3 coding DNA: TGTGCCAGTGGATCCGGGACAGGGAGCAATCAGCCCCAGCATTTT. V and J are TRBV19 and TRBJ1-5; TRBD1 aligns across 9 bases. Germline CDR1 is LNHDA and CDR2 is SQIVND (reference sequence). J lost 1 base, V lost 8 bases, and 6 bases had no gene match. This CDR3 region has 15 residues.

This clone has just one count. V and J are TRBV5-4 and TRBJ1-1, with 7 bases matching TRBD1. The CDR3 has 15 amino acids. Germline-derived CDR1 and CDR2 are SGHNT and YYREEE (reference sequence). Germline trimming cut 5 bases from V and 2 bases from J; bases unmatched to any gene: 9. CDR3 protein: CASSTSGTVNTEAFF. The CDR3 DNA reads as TGTGCCAGCAGTACTTCCGGGACAGTCAACACTGAAGCTTTCTTT.

The chain uses TRBV9 and TRBJ1-6; TRBD1 might be the D (6 bases). CDR3 length: 14 amino acids. Trimming removed 4 bases from V and 7 bases from J, with 12 bases in between. Germline V CDR1 and CDR2: SGDLS, YYNGEE. DNA for the CDR3: TGTGCCAGCAGCATAGATCAGGGGAATTCACCCCTCCACTTT. Translated, it gives CASSIDQGNSPLHF. Together with reference TRBV9 and TRBJ1-6, the CDR3 gives the full variable domain: DSGVTQTPKHLITATGQRVTLRCSPRSGDLSVYWYQQSLDQGLQFLIQYYNGEERAKGNILERFSAQQFPDLHSELNLSSLELGDSALYFCASSIDQGNSPLHFGNGTRLTVT.

In its sample, this clone was seen once. J is TRBJ2-1 and V is TRBV18, with D possibly TRBD1 on 6 matching bases. The CDR3 contains 16 residues. With 4 bases removed from V and 4 bases from J, the gap between germline ends came to 17 bases. CDR1 and CDR2 (germline): KGHSH, LQKENI. CDR3 residues: CASSLLRQETYNEQFF. The CDR3, as DNA: TGTGCCAGCTCACTACTTCGACAGGAAACATACAATGAGCAGTTCTTC.

Only a few counts were recorded for this clone. The chain combines TRBV4-2 with TRBJ1-5; D is perhaps TRBD1 (6 bases). The germline V gene has CDR1 LGHNA and CDR2 YNFKEQ. Trimming removed 1 base from V and 4 bases from J, with 11 bases in between. This CDR3 region has 15 residues. The CDR3 DNA follows: TGTGCCAGCAGCCAAGGTCTACAGGGAAATCAGCCCCAGCATTTT. Translation: CASSQGLQGNQPQHF.

V is TRBV10-2 and J is TRBJ2-1, with 7 bases lining up with TRBD1. The CDR3 totals 17 residues. V shed 0 bases and J 3 bases; nucleotides not matched to a gene: 8. Germline V lookup: CDR1 WSHSY, CDR2 SAAADI. The CDR3 coding sequence is TGCGCCAGCAGTGAGTCTGGGCAGGGGGACCTCTACAATGAGCAGTTCTTC. It is translated as CASSESGQGDLYNEQFF.

V usage is TRBV7-2 and J usage is TRBJ2-3; D perhaps matches TRBD2 (5 bases). Trimming removed 4 bases at V and 2 bases at J, with 10 bases between. The CDR3 runs to 14 residues. Per the germline V gene, CDR1 is SGHTA and CDR2 is FQGNSA. CDR3 coding DNA: TGTGCCAGCAGCTCAGCGGCCTTCACAGATACGCAGTATTTT. Protein: CASSSAAFTDTQYF.

The gene calls are TRBV28 and TRBJ2-7, with 8 bases lining up with TRBD2. The J segment lost 3 bases and the V segment lost 7 bases, leaving 11 bases of the junction unmatched. The CDR3 contains 15 residues. CDR1 is MDHEN and CDR2 is SYDVKM in the germline V gene. CDR3 residues: CASTEASGSFYEQYF. CDR3 DNA: TGTGCCAGCACCGAGGCAAGCGGGAGCTTCTACGAGCAGTACTTC.